Below are 32 T cell receptor beta chains sequenced from a single sample in a study of beta chain features in type 1 diabetes. No antigen has been identified for these receptors. General study findings and limits: Patients with Type 1 diabetes showed moderately but significantly shorter TCRB CDR3s in all four CD4+ subsets.

Every bit of the isolated RNA underwent reverse transcription, so sequencing read expressed TCRB transcripts. Sequenced by immunoSEQ multiplex PCR; TCRdb stores in-frame clones only, minus some. The data contain hundreds of thousands of clones, 13% of them singletons. The sample was naive CD4+ T cells from blood. All receptors derive from a man between 18 and 35 years old with type 1 diabetes.

The table lists this clone with a few counts. The rearrangement links TRBV27 to TRBJ2-7; tentative D call: TRBD1 (5 bases). Between the trimmed V and J ends, which lost 7 bases and 6 bases, there was a span of 16 bases. The germline V gene encodes CDR1 MNHEY and CDR2 SMNVEV (reference sequence). There are 13 residues in the CDR3. The DNA of the CDR3 is TGTGCCAGCACCCCCCTCCAGGGTAGCGAGCAGTACTTC. Translating gives CASTPLQGSEQYF.

This chain joins TRBV4-1 and TRBJ1-4, with no clear D. The CDR3 runs to 14 residues. Germline-derived CDR1 and CDR2 are MGHRA and YSYEKL. Trimming cost V 2 bases and J 4 bases, with 8 bases left between them. CDR3 sequence reads: CASSQSRGNEKLFF. Written as DNA, the CDR3 is TGCGCCAGCAGCCAATCCCGCGGTAATGAAAAACTGTTTTTT.

The rearrangement links TRBV7-2 to TRBJ1-2; no clear D gene. Trimming removed 3 bases from V and 7 bases from J, with 12 bases in between. This CDR3 is 13 amino acids long. CDR1 is SGHTA and CDR2 is FQGNSA in the germline V gene. The CDR3 DNA follows: TGTGCCAGCAGCTTTGGCAGTTTCACTGGCTACACCTTC. Its translation: CASSFGSFTGYTF.

This clone was counted only a few times. The chain carries TRBV7-2 and TRBJ2-7, with 10 bases identical to TRBD2. The CDR3 is 14 residues long. The J segment lost 7 bases and the V segment lost 5 bases, leaving 8 bases of the junction unmatched. Germline CDR1 is SGHTA and CDR2 is FQGNSA. The CDR3 here is CASSRERGGNEQYF. DNA of the CDR3: TGTGCCAGCAGCAGAGAGCGGGGGGGCAATGAGCAGTACTTC.

The J gene is TRBJ1-1, the V gene TRBV12-5, with D perhaps matching TRBD1 (6 bases). The CDR3 length is 14 residues. The V and J ends lost 7 bases and 1 base respectively, with 13 bases between them. The germline V gene has CDR1 LGHNT and CDR2 FRNRAP. As DNA, the CDR3 is TGTGCTAGTGTTACGGGGGCGGAGAACACTGAAGCTTTCTTT. It yields the protein CASVTGAENTEAFF.

This clone was counted between two and nine times. The V and J genes are TRBV11-2 and TRBJ1-1; D unclear. CDR1 is SGHAT, CDR2 FQNNGV, per germline. Trimming left V 1 base short and J 8 bases short, with 5 bases between. The length of the CDR3 is 11 residues. CDR3 sequence: CASSLGAEAFF. The CDR3 coding sequence is TGTGCCAGCAGCTTAGGGGCGGAAGCTTTCTTT.

This clone was counted only a few times. The gene calls are TRBV7-3 and TRBJ1-1, with D tentatively TRBD1 (6 bases). This CDR3 has 14 amino acids. V was trimmed by 5 bases and J by 2 bases, leaving 12 bases between them. Germline-derived CDR1 and CDR2 are SGHTA and FQGTGA. The CDR3: CASSLYRENTEAFF. DNA for the CDR3: TGTGCCAGCAGCCTCTACAGGGAAAACACTGAAGCTTTCTTT.

The genes are TRBV27 and TRBJ1-5, with D perhaps TRBD1 (6 bases). This CDR3 spans 13 amino acids. In germline, CDR1 is MNHEY, CDR2 SMNVEV (reference sequence). Trimming removed 6 bases at V and 7 bases at J, with 13 bases between. CDR3 in DNA: TGTGCCAGCAGAAGACAGGTCGGGCAGCCCCAGCATTTT. Encoded protein: CASRRQVGQPQHF.

J is TRBJ2-3 and V is TRBV19; D is ambiguous. This CDR3 is 14 amino acids long. The V gene lost 0 bases and the J gene lost 0 bases, with 4 bases spanning the gap. The germline CDR1 and CDR2 sequences are LNHDA and SQIVND (reference sequence). This CDR3 is CASSIDGSTDTQYF. CDR3 nucleotides: TGTGCCAGTAGTATAGATGGCAGCACAGATACGCAGTATTTT.

This clone was observed a handful of times. This chain links TRBV18 with TRBJ2-7; D not certain. The germline gives CDR1 KGHSH, CDR2 LQKENI. The CDR3 length is 13 residues. V was shortened by 2 bases and J by 7 bases, with 12 bases between the two germline ends. The CDR3 DNA reads as TGTGCCAGCTCACCAATGAGTGACTTGGAGCAGTACTTC. Translated, it gives CASSPMSDLEQYF.

The chain recombines TRBV9 with TRBJ1-3; 7 positions agree with TRBD1. Germline V gene data show CDR1 as SGDLS and CDR2 as YYNGEE. V lost 0 bases to trimming and J lost 3 bases; unmatched junction nucleotides: 9. CDR3 length equals 17 residues. CDR3 bases: TGTGCCAGCAGCGTAGGGACAGGATGGGCAGGTGGAAACACCATATATTTT. Encoded protein: CASSVGTGWAGGNTIYF.

This clone has only a few counts. The rearrangement joins TRBV30 to TRBJ1-2; D is unresolved. Per germline, CDR1 GTSNPN and CDR2 SVGIG (reference sequence). V was clipped by 5 bases and J by 1 base, with 17 bases between them. The CDR3 has 15 residues. CDR3 sequence reads: CAWVAGGDDNYGYTF. CDR3 DNA: TGTGCCTGGGTGGCGGGAGGCGATGATAACTATGGCTACACCTTC.

In this sample, this clone turned up a few times. This chain joins TRBV5-1 and TRBJ1-4; tentative D call: TRBD1 (5 bases). CDR1 is SGHRS and CDR2 is YFSETQ in the germline V gene. The CDR3 sequence is 14 residues long. The V end was cut by 0 bases, the J end by 4 bases, with 7 bases between. The CDR3 protein is CASSLGDVNEKLFF. The DNA of the CDR3 is TGCGCCAGCAGCTTGGGGGACGTTAATGAAAAACTGTTTTTT.

The table lists this clone with a few counts. V and J are TRBV27 and TRBJ1-4, with TRBD1 matching 8 bases. Germline V gives CDR1 MNHEY, CDR2 SMNVEV (reference sequence). V gave up 3 bases and J gave up 7 bases; unmatched junction bases: 10. The CDR3 has 16 residues. CDR3 loop: CASSLGSGTGVEKLFF. Here the CDR3 DNA reads TGTGCCAGCAGTTTGGGATCCGGGACAGGTGTTGAAAAACTGTTTTTT.

In this sample, this clone turned up a few times. V is TRBV5-1 and J is TRBJ2-3; 7 nucleotides agree with TRBD1. There are 16 residues in the CDR3. V gave up 0 bases and J gave up 2 bases; unmatched junction bases: 6. Germline assignment: CDR1 SGHRS and CDR2 YFSETQ. This CDR3 reads CASSLARDRITDTQYF. For the CDR3, the DNA is TGCGCCAGCAGCTTGGCTCGGGACAGAATCACAGATACGCAGTATTTT.

This clone was picked up a small number of times. J is TRBJ1-2 and V is TRBV29-1; perhaps TRBD1 as D (6 bases). Trimming cost V 4 bases and J 5 bases, with 14 bases left between them. The V gene's germline CDR1 is SQVTM and CDR2 ANQGSEA. The CDR3 has 13 amino acids. In nucleotides, the CDR3 is TGCAGCGTTGGAAAACAGGGAGCTTATGGCTACACCTTC. Translating gives CSVGKQGAYGYTF.

This clone was seen more than once but under ten times. This sequence joins TRBV28 and TRBJ1-5; 12 bases are shared with TRBD1. The V and J ends lost 4 bases and 3 bases, in that order; junction bases with no gene match: 4. The CDR3 covers 16 residues. CDR1 is MDHEN, CDR2 SYDVKM, per germline. The CDR3 DNA reads TGTGCCAGCAGTTGGGGGGACAGGGGGCCCAATCAGCCCCAGCATTTT. Amino acid sequence: CASSWGDRGPNQPQHF. Complete variable domain (other parts from reference TRBV28 and TRBJ1-5): DVKVTQSSRYLVKRTGEKVFLECVQDMDHENMFWYRQDPGLGLRLIYFSYDVKMKEKGDIPEGYSVSREKKERFSLILESASTNQTSMYLCASSWGDRGPNQPQHFGDGTRLSIL.

V is TRBV9 and J is TRBJ1-3, with unresolved D. Germline V CDR1 and CDR2: SGDLS, YYNGEE. V was cut by 0 bases and J by 0 bases, with 7 bases left in between. The CDR3 is 15 residues long. CDR3 sequence reads: CASSVERTSGNTIYF. The CDR3 DNA sequence: TGTGCCAGCAGCGTAGAGAGGACCTCTGGAAACACCATATATTTT.

The gene calls are TRBV2 and TRBJ1-2, with 7 bases identical to TRBD1. This CDR3 is 15 amino acids long. Per the germline V gene, CDR1 is SNHLY and CDR2 is FYNNEI. Losses at the gene ends were 5 bases for V and 2 bases for J; bases not matched to a gene: 8. Here the CDR3 reads CASSLDRAYNYGYTF. The DNA of the CDR3 is TGTGCCAGCAGTTTAGACAGGGCTTACAACTATGGCTACACCTTC.

This clone has only a few counts. V and J are TRBV2 and TRBJ2-5; D may be TRBD1 (6 bases). The V end was cut by 8 bases, the J end by 5 bases, with 12 bases between. The germline CDR1 and CDR2 sequences are SNHLY and FYNNEI. The CDR3 has 12 amino acids. The CDR3 DNA reads as TGTGCCAGCGGGGGCCTAGGGGAGACCCAGTACTTC. Protein product: CASGGLGETQYF.

This chain joins TRBV30 and TRBJ2-7, with D perhaps TRBD1 or TRBD2 (5 bases each). Trimming cost V 5 bases and J 6 bases, with 14 bases left between them. This CDR3 comprises 12 residues. Germline V gene data show CDR1 as GTSNPN and CDR2 as SVGIG (reference sequence). CDR3 residues: CAWGTSGLEQYF. For the CDR3, the DNA is TGTGCCTGGGGGACGTCTGGCCTCGAGCAGTACTTC. Supplemented by reference TRBV30 and TRBJ2-7, the full variable domain reads SQTIHQWPATLVQPVGSPLSLECTVEGTSNPNLYWYRQAAGRGLQLLFYSVGIGQISSEVPQNLSASRPQDRQFILSSKKLLLSDSGFYLCAWGTSGLEQYFGPGTRLTVT.

This clone was detected a few times. V and J are TRBV7-8 and TRBJ2-2, with 9 bases fitting TRBD1. The germline CDR1 and CDR2 sequences are SGHVS and FQNEAQ. V lost 5 bases to trimming and J lost 7 bases; unmatched junction nucleotides: 5. CDR3 length: 14 amino acids. CDR3 coding DNA: TGTGCCAGCAGCCACCGGGACAGGGACGGGGAGCTGTTTTTT. Protein: CASSHRDRDGELFF.

On this clone: This same CDR3 is encoded by further DNA sequences in the sample. The chain uses TRBV2 and TRBJ2-5, with D hard to call. Trimming cost V 4 bases and J 1 base, with 1 base left between them. There are 11 residues in the CDR3. CDR1 is SNHLY and CDR2 is FYNNEI in the germline V gene. The chain's CDR3 is CASSAQETQYF. CDR3 sequence (DNA): TGTGCCAGCAGTGCCCAAGAGACCCAGTACTTC.

V usage is TRBV18 and J usage is TRBJ1-2; D remains ambiguous. CDR3 length: 13 residues. The ends were cut back, 3 bases at V and 7 bases at J, with 12 bases in the middle. Germline V CDR1 and CDR2: KGHSH, LQKENI. CDR3: CASSPAEPVGYTF. CDR3 bases: TGTGCCAGCTCACCGGCAGAGCCGGTTGGCTACACCTTC.

The gene calls are TRBV7-6 and TRBJ1-2; 8 nucleotides line up with TRBD1. The CDR3 extends over 13 amino acids. Germline CDR1 and CDR2: SGHVS and FNYEAQ. The ends lost 4 bases at V and 8 bases at J; junction bases unmatched: 6. CDR3 nucleotides: TGTGCCAGCAGCTCGACAGGGGCGGCAGGCTACACCTTC. It specifies CASSSTGAAGYTF.

This clone was observed once. The rearrangement joins TRBV6-5 to TRBJ2-7; 9 bases line up with TRBD1. J gave up 4 bases and V 3 bases, and 7 bases lay outside the gene matches. The CDR3 has 15 amino acids. The V gene's germline CDR1 is MNHEY and CDR2 SVGAGI. The CDR3 reads CASSYMGQGGYEQYF. The CDR3 bases are TGTGCCAGCAGTTATATGGGACAGGGTGGATACGAGCAGTACTTC.

The chain links TRBV28 to TRBJ1-5; D is ambiguous. The germline CDR1 and CDR2 sequences are MDHEN and SYDVKM. The CDR3 is 16 amino acids. Trimming shortened V by 5 bases and J by 1 base, and 15 bases separated the two germline ends. The CDR3 DNA sequence: TGTGCCAGCAGTCCCGGGAATCGTGGGAGCAATCAGCCCCAGCATTTT. Translated, it gives CASSPGNRGSNQPQHF.

This clone was picked up a small number of times. This sequence joins TRBV10-2 and TRBJ1-1, with D perhaps TRBD1 (5 bases). The CDR3 spans 13 residues. With 3 bases removed from V and 1 base from J, the gap between germline ends came to 6 bases. CDR1 is WSHSY, CDR2 SAAADI, per germline. The CDR3 nucleotides are TGCGCCAGCAGTGAACAGGAGAACACTGAAGCTTTCTTT. Residues: CASSEQENTEAFF.

This clone was detected only a few times. V gene TRBV30 combines with J gene TRBJ1-6; the D is unclear. CDR1 and CDR2 (germline): GTSNPN, SVGIG (reference sequence). The CDR3 covers 15 residues. Deletions cut 2 bases from V and 3 bases from J, with 11 bases between. CDR3 residues: CAWSTRAGYNSPLHF. The CDR3 DNA reads as TGTGCCTGGAGTACTAGAGCCGGCTATAATTCACCCCTCCACTTT.

Comment on this clone: Other DNA sequences of this sample code for an identical CDR3. The CDR3 nucleotides are TGTGCCTGGAGTGGGGGACAGGGCTACGAGCAGTACTTC. Translation gives CAWSGGQGYEQYF. The chain uses TRBV30 and TRBJ2-7; TRBD1 matches 9 bases. Germline values: CDR1 GTSNPN, CDR2 SVGIG (reference sequence). Germline trimming cut 1 base from V and 3 bases from J; bases unmatched to any gene: 1. This CDR3 spans 13 amino acids.

The chain carries TRBV4-1 and TRBJ1-2, with 8 bases lining up with TRBD1. This CDR3 contains 17 residues. J was trimmed by 2 bases and V by 3 bases; bases with no gene match: 11. The germline gives CDR1 MGHRA, CDR2 YSYEKL. The CDR3 region is CASSHPNGQGANYGYTF. CDR3 coding DNA: TGCGCCAGCAGCCACCCGAATGGACAGGGAGCGAACTATGGCTACACCTTC.

V and J are TRBV19 and TRBJ1-1, with 9 bases fitting TRBD1. This CDR3 has 15 residues. Unmatched junction bases numbered 11, after V lost 6 bases and J lost 6 bases. Per the germline V gene, CDR1 is LNHDA and CDR2 is SQIVND (reference sequence). The CDR3 protein is CASSLRTGESAEAFF. DNA of the CDR3: TGTGCCAGTAGCCTGAGGACAGGGGAAAGCGCTGAAGCTTTCTTT. The variable domain in full, completed from reference TRBV19 and TRBJ1-1, reads DGGITQSPKYLFRKEGQNVTLSCEQNLNHDAMYWYRQDPGQGLRLIYYSQIVNDFQKGDIAEGYSVSREKKESFPLTVTSAQKNPTAFYLCASSLRTGESAEAFFGQGTRLTVV.